The 30 T cell receptor beta chains below come from one sample, sequenced in a study of graft-versus-host responses after intestinal transplantation. TCRdb keeps only in-frame clones here, not all; method: immunoSEQ multiplex PCR. The repertoire holds 49,000 or so clones, with over 85% as singletons. Sample: PBMCs, taken 750 to 850 days after a first intestinal transplant, on the day of a second. These receptor sequences come from a human patient who received an intestinal transplant, so some T cells may come from the graft donor.

The V gene is TRBV5-1, the J gene TRBJ1-4; D not certain. The CDR3 runs 14 residues. The V end was cut by 3 bases, the J end by 3 bases, with 9 bases between. CDR1 is SGHRS and CDR2 is YFSETQ in the germline V gene. The CDR3 DNA follows: TGCGCCAGCAGCTGGGGTGGGGCTAATGAAAAACTGTTTTTT. Residues: CASSWGGANEKLFF.

The chain is built from TRBV4-2 and TRBJ1-1; 12 bases align to TRBD1. The CDR3 loop spans 15 amino acids. Per the germline V gene, CDR1 is LGHNA and CDR2 is YNFKEQ. The ends lost 3 bases at V and 6 bases at J; junction bases unmatched: 5. The CDR3, as DNA: TGTGCCAGCAGCCACGGGACAGGGGGCAGCGCTGAAGCTTTCTTT. Its translation: CASSHGTGGSAEAFF.

The chain employs TRBV9 and TRBJ1-4, with D possibly TRBD1 on 6 matching bases. Looked up from germline, CDR1 is SGDLS and CDR2 is YYNGEE. V gave up 4 bases and J gave up 4 bases, with 11 bases separating them. The CDR3 is 14 residues long. Written as DNA, the CDR3 is TGTGCCAGCAGCTCCTCAGGGGTTAATGAAAAACTGTTTTTT. It codes for CASSSSGVNEKLFF.

The chain employs TRBV7-9 and TRBJ1-5, with 10 bases lining up with TRBD1. Germline CDR1 and CDR2: SEHNR and FQNEAQ (reference sequence). This CDR3 comprises 16 residues. J gave up 5 bases and V 1 base, and 5 bases lay outside the gene matches. CDR3 region: CASSLVDRGPDQPQHF. DNA for the CDR3: TGTGCCAGCAGCTTAGTTGACAGGGGGCCAGATCAGCCCCAGCATTTT.

The chain has TRBV7-9 and TRBJ1-5; no clear D. Germline CDR1 reads SEHNR; CDR2 reads FQNEAQ (reference sequence). This CDR3 has 19 residues. Trimming left V 2 bases short and J 0 bases short, with 20 bases between. The CDR3 bases are TGTGCCAGCAGCTTATATATGGCTTTCGGAGAATATAGCAATCAGCCCCAGCATTTT. Protein sequence: CASSLYMAFGEYSNQPQHF.

V usage is TRBV6-5 and J usage is TRBJ1-1; 9 bases line up with TRBD1. The junction had 6 bases not matched to a gene; V was cut back by 2 bases and J by 5 bases. This CDR3 comprises 15 residues. The V gene's germline CDR1 is MNHEY and CDR2 SVGAGI. CDR3 bases: TGTGCCAGCAGTTACGTTACAGGGGGCGCGACTGAAGCTTTCTTT. It specifies CASSYVTGGATEAFF.

This clone was seen just once. DNA for the CDR3: TGTGCCAGCAGTTTTAGGCGTTGGGGCTACACCTTC. It yields the protein CASSFRRWGYTF. The chain has TRBV27 and TRBJ1-2; D is unclear. Between the trimmed V and J ends, which lost 3 bases and 8 bases, there was a span of 10 bases. Germline V gene data show CDR1 as MNHEY and CDR2 as SMNVEV (reference sequence). The CDR3 runs to 12 residues.

This clone was observed once. The CDR3 nucleotides are TGTGCCAGCAGCTTCTCGACAGGGAACAGCTATGGCTACACCTTC. It is translated as CASSFSTGNSYGYTF. This sequence joins TRBV27 and TRBJ1-2, with 7 positions matching TRBD1. The trim removed 6 bases at V and 4 bases at J, leaving 11 bases unmatched. Germline V gene lookup returns CDR1 MNHEY and CDR2 SMNVEV (reference sequence). The CDR3 consists of 15 residues.

The chain employs TRBV7-9 and TRBJ1-1; TRBD1 might be the D (5 bases). The CDR3 totals 15 residues. Germline V CDR1 and CDR2: SEHNR, FQNEAQ (reference sequence). Trimming stripped 4 bases from V and 4 bases from J, with 16 bases between. CDR3 nucleotides: TGTGCCAGCAGCTCGGGACTTTTGGGGAGCACTGAAGCTTTCTTT. Protein: CASSSGLLGSTEAFF.

The J gene is TRBJ2-1, the V gene TRBV5-1; 10 bases fit TRBD2. Germline lookup yields CDR1 SGHRS and CDR2 YFSETQ. V shed 5 bases and J 2 bases; nucleotides not matched to a gene: 13. The CDR3 is 18 amino acids. DNA of the CDR3: TGCGCCAGCAGTGGCGGAGCGGGAGGGCCGGGGCCCTACAATGAGCAGTTCTTC. Translated, it gives CASSGGAGGPGPYNEQFF.

Worth noting for this clone: Other DNA sequences in the sample encode the same CDR3. V gene TRBV5-1 combines with J gene TRBJ2-3; 13 bases align to TRBD2. Trimming took 3 bases from V and 6 from J; bases not matched to a gene: 4. The CDR3 has 15 residues. Germline V CDR1 and CDR2: SGHRS, YFSETQ. CDR3 in amino acids: CASSWGLAGTDTQYF. In nucleotides, the CDR3 is TGCGCCAGCAGCTGGGGACTAGCGGGAACCGATACGCAGTATTTT.

The J gene is TRBJ2-3, the V gene TRBV9, with 7 bases matching TRBD1. The CDR3 spans 14 residues. CDR1 and CDR2 (germline): SGDLS, YYNGEE. Trimming cost V 3 bases and J 6 bases; bases outside gene matches: 7. The CDR3, as DNA: TGTGCCAGCAGCGCCTCCGGGACAGTCGATACGCAGTATTTT. Protein sequence: CASSASGTVDTQYF.

V is TRBV28 and J is TRBJ2-7; D remains ambiguous. V was trimmed by 4 bases and J by 2 bases, leaving 12 bases between them. The CDR3 covers 14 residues. Germline V gene sequence: CDR1 MDHEN, CDR2 SYDVKM. The CDR3: CASSYGRGTYEQYF. DNA for the CDR3: TGTGCCAGCAGTTATGGCCGCGGAACCTACGAGCAGTACTTC.

This chain links TRBV9 with TRBJ2-6; tentative D call: TRBD1 (5 bases). The CDR3 extends over 15 amino acids. Germline CDR1 SGDLS, CDR2 YYNGEE. Trimming took 4 bases from V and 0 from J, leaving 8 bases between them. Here the CDR3 reads CASSLRGSGANVLTF. CDR3 sequence (DNA): TGTGCCAGCAGCTTAAGGGGCTCTGGGGCCAACGTCCTGACTTTC.

The CDR3 loop reads CASSFSGGGIYNEQFF. Written as DNA, the CDR3 is TGTGCCAGCAGTTTCTCTGGCGGGGGGATATACAATGAGCAGTTCTTC. The chain combines TRBV27 with TRBJ2-1, with 8 bases fitting TRBD2. CDR3 length: 16 residues. Germline lookup yields CDR1 MNHEY and CDR2 SMNVEV (reference sequence). V shed 3 bases, J shed 4 bases, and the junction held 8 bases outside the gene matches.

This sequence joins TRBV4-1 and TRBJ2-1; unclear D gene. The V end lost 0 bases, the J end lost 10 bases, and 16 bases lay between the germline ends. The CDR3 runs to 15 residues. Germline V gives CDR1 MGHRA, CDR2 YSYEKL. This CDR3 reads CASSQEPLVEMEQFF. The CDR3 region has the DNA TGCGCCAGCAGCCAAGAACCCCTGGTCGAGATGGAGCAGTTCTTC.

This clone was picked up one time. One end of the junction varies from germline; a read error may be responsible. The DNA of the CDR3 is TGTGCCAGCAGCTTCGGACTAGCGGGAAGCTTCTCCCAGTTGATCTTC. Its protein is CASSFGLAGSFSQLIF. The rearrangement uses TRBV7-3 and TRBJ2-1; 12 nucleotides align to TRBD2. CDR1 is SGHTA and CDR2 is FQGTGA in the germline V gene. This CDR3 is 16 amino acids long.

V and J are TRBV30 and TRBJ2-2; TRBD2 agrees at 7 bases. CDR3 length: 14 amino acids. J gave up 9 bases and V 4 bases, and 11 bases lay outside the gene matches. CDR1 is GTSNPN and CDR2 is SVGIG in the germline V gene (reference sequence). CDR3 loop: CAWNLGGSRWELFF. The CDR3 region has the DNA TGTGCCTGGAACCTCGGGGGGTCGCGGTGGGAGCTGTTTTTT.

The genes are TRBV18 and TRBJ2-7, with 8 bases matching TRBD2. Trimming cost V 3 bases and J 6 bases; bases outside gene matches: 7. The CDR3 is 14 residues long. CDR1 and CDR2 from the germline V gene are KGHSH and LQKENI. The CDR3, as DNA: TGTGCCAGCTCACCCCTACTAGCGGAGGGCGAGCAGTACTTC. Translated, it gives CASSPLLAEGEQYF.

This rearrangement joins TRBV5-1 to TRBJ2-1; D is ambiguous. The germline CDR1 and CDR2 sequences are SGHRS and YFSETQ. V lost 3 bases and J 0 bases, leaving 10 bases between the germline ends. This CDR3 spans 15 amino acids. CDR3 coding DNA: TGCGCCAGCAGCTACTTATTAAGCTCCTACAATGAGCAGTTCTTC. Protein product: CASSYLLSSYNEQFF.

The chain carries TRBV4-1 and TRBJ1-6; possibly TRBD1 for D (5 bases). The CDR3 has 14 residues. Trimming stripped 1 base from V and 7 bases from J, with 8 bases between. The germline CDR1 and CDR2 sequences are MGHRA and YSYEKL. CDR3 protein: CASSQAGDNSPLHF. DNA for the CDR3: TGCGCCAGCAGCCAAGCGGGGGACAATTCACCCCTCCACTTT.

This clone appeared a single time. V usage is TRBV6-5 and J usage is TRBJ2-7, with D perhaps TRBD2 (6 bases). From germline, CDR1 is MNHEY and CDR2 SVGAGI. Deletions cut 5 bases from V and 0 bases from J, with 14 bases between. The CDR3 covers 15 residues. CDR3 in DNA: TGTGCCAGCAGTACTGCAGCGGGTAGCTCCTACGAGCAGTACTTC. Its translation: CASSTAAGSSYEQYF.

The chain uses TRBV19 and TRBJ1-2, with a weak D call TRBD1 (5 bases). V lost 6 bases, J lost 3 bases, and 20 bases lay in between. CDR1 and CDR2 from the germline V gene are LNHDA and SQIVND (reference sequence). CDR3 size: 16 residues. The CDR3 DNA reads TGTGCCAGTAGGAGGGCAGGGAAGGCTTTGGACTATGGCTACACCTTC. Translating gives CASRRAGKALDYGYTF.

The chain is built from TRBV2 and TRBJ2-3; 7 nucleotides align to TRBD1. The CDR3 sequence is 14 residues long. J was trimmed by 0 bases and V by 6 bases; bases with no gene match: 3. CDR1 is SNHLY and CDR2 is FYNNEI in the germline V gene. The CDR3 sequence is CASRTTGSTDTQYF. The CDR3 DNA reads as TGTGCCAGCAGGACGACAGGGAGCACAGATACGCAGTATTTT.

V usage is TRBV5-6 and J usage is TRBJ2-7; D remains unclear. The CDR3 consists of 15 residues. Germline CDR1 and CDR2: SGHDT and YYEEEE. V lost 4 bases, J lost 7 bases, and 21 bases lay in between. CDR3 region: CASSPRASVSWEQYF. The CDR3 DNA reads as TGTGCCAGCAGCCCCCGAGCCAGCGTCTCTTGGGAGCAGTACTTC.

V is TRBV7-3 and J is TRBJ1-1; a weak D match, TRBD1 (5 bases). This CDR3 has 14 amino acids. V was shortened by 0 bases and J by 0 bases, with 5 bases between the two germline ends. The V gene's germline CDR1 is SGHTA and CDR2 FQGTGA. The CDR3 DNA reads TGTGCCAGCAGCTTAACAGGGGTGAACACTGAAGCTTTCTTT. Protein sequence: CASSLTGVNTEAFF.

The J gene is TRBJ1-1, the V gene TRBV29-1, with a possible D match to TRBD1 (5 bases). Germline assignment: CDR1 SQVTM and CDR2 ANQGSEA. Trimming left V 5 bases short and J 5 bases short, with 15 bases between. The CDR3 has 13 amino acids. The chain's CDR3 is CSVSGQGGTEAFF. CDR3 nucleotide sequence: TGCAGCGTTTCAGGTCAGGGTGGAACTGAAGCTTTCTTT.

CDR3 nucleotides: TGTGCCAGCAGCAAACCCGGGACAGGGGTGGCCGGGGAGCTGTTTTTT. This encodes CASSKPGTGVAGELFF. This chain uses TRBV21-1 with TRBJ2-2; the tabulated D call, TRBD1, remains unverified against the DNA. TRBV21-1 is described as a pseudogene. This CDR3 has 16 residues.

The CDR3 protein is CASGTGFYEQYF. The CDR3 DNA sequence: TGTGCCAGCGGGACAGGGTTCTACGAGCAGTACTTC. The V gene is TRBV19, the J gene TRBJ2-7, with TRBD1 matching 9 bases. This CDR3 comprises 12 residues. J was trimmed by 3 bases and V by 9 bases; bases with no gene match: 3. CDR1 and CDR2 (germline): LNHDA, SQIVND (reference sequence).

The rearrangement joins TRBV4-2 to TRBJ1-2, with a weak D call TRBD1 (5 bases). This CDR3 has 15 residues. Germline V gene data show CDR1 as LGHNA and CDR2 as YNFKEQ. Trimming pared 5 bases from V and 0 bases from J, leaving 13 bases between. The DNA of the CDR3 is TGTGCCAGCAGCACCCGAGGGACCACTAACTATGGCTACACCTTC. Translated: CASSTRGTTNYGYTF.